This is a list of T cell receptor beta chains from one sample in a study of blood T cells in healthy people across ages. TCRdb reprocessed the 5' RACE reads with MiXCR, giving one entry per CDR3 protein. The repertoire has approximately 820,000 distinct CDR3 sequences, under 55% of them found once; the top ten carry 15% to 25%. The sample taken for sequencing was blood. These receptor sequences come from a man in his sixties in good health. Both conserved end residues are part of each CDR3. The order of the fields is clone size, J gene, D gene, V gene, CDR3 protein, CDR3 DNA. A D gene is named only where the DNA matches it firmly. Clone size, where shown, is once, few, many, or a class for clones that have expanded.

clone size: few; J gene: TRBJ1-5; D gene: .; V gene: TRBV2; CDR3 protein: CASSDQGRQPQHF; CDR3 DNA: TGTGCCAGCAGTGATCAGGGGCGGCAGCCCCAGCATTTT
clone size: .; J gene: TRBJ2-7; D gene: TRBD2; V gene: TRBV4-3; CDR3 protein: CASSQDGLAGGNSYEQYF; CDR3 DNA: TGCGCCAGCAGCCAAGACGGACTAGCGGGGGGTAACTCCTACGAGCAGTACTTC
clone size: .; J gene: TRBJ1-1; D gene: .; V gene: TRBV6-5; CDR3 protein: CASSYGAAQNTEAFF; CDR3 DNA: TGTGCCAGCAGTTACGGGGCAGCCCAGAACACTGAAGCTTTCTTT
clone size: .; J gene: TRBJ2-7; D gene: .; V gene: TRBV5-5; CDR3 protein: CASSDGVHYEQYF; CDR3 DNA: TGTGCCAGCTCGGACGGAGTCCACTACGAGCAGTACTTC
clone size: .; J gene: TRBJ2-7; D gene: .; V gene: TRBV21-1; CDR3 protein: CASSKAAESHYEQYF; CDR3 DNA: TGTGCCAGCAGCAAAGCGGCGGAATCCCACTACGAGCAGTACTTC
clone size: .; J gene: TRBJ2-7; D gene: TRBD2; V gene: TRBV7-6; CDR3 protein: CASSLGTSGGIYEQYF; CDR3 DNA: TGTGCCAGCAGCTTAGGCACTAGCGGGGGGATATACGAGCAGTACTTC
clone size: .; J gene: TRBJ2-4; D gene: .; V gene: TRBV21-1; CDR3 protein: CASTRQVSDIQYF; CDR3 DNA: TGTGCCAGCACCCGACAGGTATCGGACATTCAGTACTTC
clone size: .; J gene: TRBJ2-3; D gene: TRBD1; V gene: TRBV20-1; CDR3 protein: CSAIRTGGTTDTQYF; CDR3 DNA: TGCAGTGCTATTCGGACAGGGGGAACTACAGATACGCAGTATTTT
clone size: .; J gene: TRBJ2-1; D gene: TRBD2; V gene: TRBV7-2; CDR3 protein: CASSEGLAGGRIEQFF; CDR3 DNA: TGTGCCAGCAGCGAAGGTCTAGCGGGGGGGCGAATTGAGCAGTTCTTC
clone size: .; J gene: TRBJ2-1; D gene: .; V gene: TRBV6-1; CDR3 protein: CASSEGPQGYNEQFF; CDR3 DNA: TGTGCCAGCAGTGAGGGCCCCCAGGGATACAATGAGCAGTTCTTC
clone size: few; J gene: TRBJ2-5; D gene: TRBD1; V gene: TRBV29-1; CDR3 protein: CSARDRVKETQYF; CDR3 DNA: TGCAGCGCCCGAGACAGGGTAAAAGAGACCCAGTACTTC
clone size: .; J gene: TRBJ2-5; D gene: TRBD1; V gene: TRBV7-9; CDR3 protein: CASSDDRAGNKEQYF; CDR3 DNA: TGTGCCAGCAGCGACGACAGGGCGGGTAACAAGGAGCAGTACTTC
clone size: few; J gene: TRBJ2-2; D gene: .; V gene: TRBV24-1; CDR3 protein: CATSDALGGPNANTGELFF; CDR3 DNA: TGTGCCACCAGTGATGCCCTGGGAGGACCCAACGCGAACACCGGGGAGCTGTTTTTT
clone size: .; J gene: TRBJ2-4; D gene: TRBD2; V gene: TRBV9; CDR3 protein: CASSVLGLAPDIQYF; CDR3 DNA: TGTGCCAGCAGCGTATTGGGACTAGCCCCCGACATTCAGTACTTC
clone size: once; J gene: TRBJ2-1; D gene: .; V gene: TRBV15; CDR3 protein: CATSRDPGDRVNNEQFF; CDR3 DNA: TGTGCCACCAGCAGAGATCCGGGAGACAGGGTTAACAATGAGCAGTTCTTC
clone size: .; J gene: TRBJ2-1; D gene: .; V gene: TRBV10-3; CDR3 protein: CAIRDAWGEQFF; CDR3 DNA: TGTGCCATCAGGGACGCATGGGGTGAGCAGTTCTTC
clone size: .; J gene: TRBJ2-7; D gene: .; V gene: TRBV5-6; CDR3 protein: CASNNERVSRLVNYEQYF; CDR3 DNA: TGTGCCAGCAACAACGAGAGGGTTTCGAGGTTGGTAAACTACGAGCAGTACTTC
clone size: .; J gene: TRBJ2-4; D gene: TRBD2; V gene: TRBV12-3/TRBV12-4; CDR3 protein: CASSFVLAGYNEQYF; CDR3 DNA: TGTGCCAGCAGTTTTGTCCTAGCGGGTTACAATGAGCAGTACTTC
clone size: .; J gene: TRBJ1-1; D gene: TRBD1; V gene: TRBV7-2; CDR3 protein: CASSPQGESEAFF; CDR3 DNA: TGTGCCAGTAGCCCCCAGGGGGAGTCTGAAGCTTTCTTT
clone size: .; J gene: TRBJ2-5; D gene: .; V gene: TRBV10-3; CDR3 protein: CAISRSSGAARETQYF; CDR3 DNA: TGTGCCATCAGTCGGTCTTCTGGGGCAGCTCGGGAGACCCAGTACTTC
clone size: .; J gene: TRBJ2-7; D gene: TRBD1; V gene: TRBV10-1; CDR3 protein: CASSDHRGTYEQYF; CDR3 DNA: TGCGCCAGCAGTGACCACAGGGGAACCTACGAGCAGTACTTC
clone size: .; J gene: TRBJ2-7; D gene: .; V gene: TRBV7-2; CDR3 protein: CASSLDGTPGEQYF; CDR3 DNA: TGTGCCAGCAGCTTGGACGGGACCCCTGGGGAGCAGTACTTC
clone size: few; J gene: TRBJ2-7; D gene: TRBD1; V gene: TRBV20-1; CDR3 protein: CSLGTGRGSSYEQYF; CDR3 DNA: TGCAGTCTTGGGACAGGGCGAGGTTCGTCCTACGAGCAGTACTTC
clone size: .; J gene: TRBJ2-7; D gene: .; V gene: TRBV24-1; CDR3 protein: CAARDGYYEQYF; CDR3 DNA: TGTGCCGCCCGGGACGGATACTACGAGCAGTACTTC
clone size: .; J gene: TRBJ2-7; D gene: .; V gene: TRBV24-1; CDR3 protein: CATSMPGLEEQYF; CDR3 DNA: TGTGCCACCAGTATGCCGGGACTCGAAGAGCAGTACTTC
clone size: .; J gene: TRBJ2-3; D gene: .; V gene: TRBV12-3/TRBV12-4; CDR3 protein: CARFSVDTQYF; CDR3 DNA: TGTGCCAGATTTAGCGTAGATACGCAGTATTTT
clone size: .; J gene: TRBJ2-5; D gene: .; V gene: TRBV2; CDR3 protein: CASSDARTQYF; CDR3 DNA: TGTGCCAGCAGTGATGCGCGGACCCAGTACTTC
clone size: .; J gene: TRBJ2-1; D gene: .; V gene: TRBV7-2; CDR3 protein: CVSSLPGQAVHEQFF; CDR3 DNA: TGTGTCAGCAGCTTACCGGGGCAAGCAGTCCATGAGCAGTTCTTC
clone size: .; J gene: TRBJ2-2; D gene: .; V gene: TRBV27; CDR3 protein: CASSFLAMNTGELFF; CDR3 DNA: TGTGCCAGCAGTTTTTTAGCAATGAACACCGGGGAGCTGTTTTTT
clone size: few; J gene: TRBJ2-3; D gene: .; V gene: TRBV20-1; CDR3 protein: CSANTDTQYF; CDR3 DNA: TGCAGTGCAAACACAGATACGCAGTATTTT
clone size: .; J gene: TRBJ2-5; D gene: .; V gene: TRBV15; CDR3 protein: CATSRPTGSETQYF; CDR3 DNA: TGTGCCACCAGCCGCCCCACAGGGTCGGAGACCCAGTACTTC
clone size: .; J gene: TRBJ2-2; D gene: .; V gene: TRBV12-3/TRBV12-4; CDR3 protein: CASEGTGELFF; CDR3 DNA: TGTGCCAGCGAGGGGACCGGGGAGCTGTTTTTT
clone size: once; J gene: TRBJ2-5; D gene: .; V gene: TRBV7-6; CDR3 protein: CASSQGPNQYF; CDR3 DNA: TGTGCCAGCAGCCAAGGCCCAAACCAGTACTTC
clone size: .; J gene: TRBJ1-1; D gene: .; V gene: TRBV7-2; CDR3 protein: CASSPRPGRSPTEAFF; CDR3 DNA: TGTGCCAGCAGCCCCCGCCCGGGACGCAGTCCCACTGAAGCTTTCTTT
clone size: .; J gene: TRBJ1-4; D gene: .; V gene: TRBV29-1; CDR3 protein: CSVEEQASNEKLFF; CDR3 DNA: TGCAGCGTTGAGGAACAGGCGTCTAATGAAAAACTGTTTTTT
clone size: .; J gene: TRBJ2-1; D gene: TRBD2; V gene: TRBV11-1; CDR3 protein: CASRGSGGSDNERFF; CDR3 DNA: TGTGCCAGCAGGGGTTCGGGGGGAAGTGACAATGAGCGGTTCTTC
clone size: many; J gene: TRBJ1-5; D gene: .; V gene: TRBV5-1; CDR3 protein: CASSMGPGSNQPQHF; CDR3 DNA: TGCGCCAGCAGCATGGGACCAGGGAGCAATCAGCCCCAGCATTTT
clone size: .; J gene: TRBJ2-1; D gene: .; V gene: TRBV7-2; CDR3 protein: CASSDGRRTYNEQFF; CDR3 DNA: TGTGCCAGCAGCGACGGGAGAAGGACCTACAATGAGCAGTTCTTC
clone size: .; J gene: TRBJ1-6; D gene: TRBD1; V gene: TRBV6-5; CDR3 protein: CATSTAGTGHSPLHF; CDR3 DNA: TGTGCCACCTCAACCGCCGGGACAGGGCATTCACCCCTCCACTTT
clone size: few; J gene: TRBJ1-5; D gene: TRBD1; V gene: TRBV12-5; CDR3 protein: CASGHKGQGRNQPQHF; CDR3 DNA: TGTGCTAGTGGCCATAAAGGACAGGGACGGAATCAGCCCCAGCATTTT
clone size: .; J gene: TRBJ1-2; D gene: .; V gene: TRBV6-2/TRBV6-3; CDR3 protein: CASSSNLRSYTF; CDR3 DNA: TGTGCCAGCAGTTCCAATCTGCGGAGCTACACCTTC
clone size: .; J gene: TRBJ1-2; D gene: .; V gene: TRBV20-1; CDR3 protein: CSARETGIHGYTF; CDR3 DNA: TGCAGTGCTAGGGAGACGGGGATCCATGGCTACACCTTC
clone size: few; J gene: TRBJ2-7; D gene: .; V gene: TRBV20-1; CDR3 protein: CSARVGSSLSYEQYF; CDR3 DNA: TGCAGTGCTAGAGTAGGGTCCTCCTTATCCTACGAGCAGTACTTC
clone size: few; J gene: TRBJ2-4; D gene: TRBD2; V gene: TRBV6-2/TRBV6-3; CDR3 protein: CASSYMGLRNIQYF; CDR3 DNA: TGTGCCAGCAGTTATATGGGACTACGGAACATTCAGTACTTC
clone size: many; J gene: TRBJ2-4; D gene: .; V gene: TRBV27; CDR3 protein: CASSSAPQGIQYF; CDR3 DNA: TGTGCCAGCAGTTCGGCCCCGCAGGGCATTCAGTACTTC
clone size: once; J gene: TRBJ2-1; D gene: .; V gene: TRBV20-1; CDR3 protein: CSARDQAGVGYNEQFF; CDR3 DNA: TGCAGTGCTAGAGATCAGGCAGGGGTGGGGTACAATGAGCAGTTCTTC